This record covers a single TCR beta chain. Its antigen is currently unknown. Additional DNA sequences in this sample encode the identical CDR3. The data stem from a study of cytomegalovirus exposure and HLA in healthy donors. Whole-study context: Early release data held roughly 90 million unique TCRs from HLA-typed donors. Study findings and constraints: Overall, roughly 160 TCR beta chains were annotated as cytomegalovirus-associated. A later analysis linked a missense variant in DCLRE1C to the trimming of TCR beta V and J genes. It was assumed in the presence/absence analyses that sequencing depth was roughly uniform across donors.

V lost 3 bases and J lost 1; bases outside the gene matches: 2. The CDR3 sequence is 14 residues long. CDR1 is SGHTA, CDR2 FQGTGA, per germline. The PCR had 60 Vbeta and 13 Jbeta primers. Libraries were prepared by immunoSEQ multiplex PCR; TCRdb keeps only in-frame clonotypes and omits some of them. The profile covers 97,000 or so clones, with roughly 60% appearing a single time and around 4.8% taken by the ten largest. The sequence came from a human donor in good health. V gene TRBV7-3 combines with J gene TRBJ1-1; 7 bases align to TRBD1. The sample was PBMCs. The CDR3 DNA reads as TGTGCCAGCAGCTTGGGACAGCCGAACACTGAAGCTTTCTTT. This codes for CASSLGQPNTEAFF.